These 12 T cell receptor beta chains originate from one sample sequenced in a study of technical replicates of blood from several donors. This table comes from immunoSEQ multiplex PCR, and its TCRdb copy is limited to in-frame clones, with some not included. Among approximately 74,000 clones, approximately 88% were seen once, and the ten largest hold 4.6%. Source material: PBMCs. The receptor source for this set is a human donor in good health. Some clones in this sample may be carry-over from other donors' samples.

The chain recombines TRBV18 with TRBJ2-1; D call uncertain. Trimming stripped 5 bases from V and 6 bases from J, with 11 bases between. This CDR3 has 13 residues. CDR1 and CDR2 from the germline V gene are KGHSH and LQKENI. The CDR3 region is CASSATDLNEQFF. The CDR3 DNA sequence: TGTGCCAGCTCAGCCACAGACCTCAATGAGCAGTTCTTC.

The gene calls are TRBV19 and TRBJ1-2; maybe TRBD1 (6 bases). The CDR3 totals 15 residues. The V and J ends lost 5 bases and 2 bases respectively, with 15 bases between them. Looked up from germline, CDR1 is LNHDA and CDR2 is SQIVND (reference sequence). Here the CDR3 reads CASSVPRGANYGYTF. In nucleotides, the CDR3 is TGTGCCAGTAGTGTCCCCCGGGGGGCAAACTATGGCTACACCTTC.

V gene TRBV7-9 combines with J gene TRBJ1-4; 9 bases are shared with TRBD1. In germline, CDR1 is SEHNR, CDR2 FQNEAQ (reference sequence). V was clipped by 0 bases and J by 6 bases; unmatched bases: 5. CDR3 length equals 16 residues. The CDR3 DNA is TGTGCCAGCAGCTTAGCTCCGGGACAGGGAGATGAAAAACTGTTTTTT. It encodes CASSLAPGQGDEKLFF.

This chain joins TRBV12-2 and TRBJ2-5; the D call of TRBD2 is as the table states it, not checked on the DNA. TRBV12-2 is annotated as a pseudogene. This CDR3 has 15 amino acids. DNA for the CDR3: TGTGCAAGTCGTCGGACGGGGGTCTTTCAAGAGACCCAGTACTTC. Encoded protein: CASRRTGVFQETQYF.

This clone was picked up a small number of times. The CDR3 coding sequence is TGCGCCAGCAGCCATCCGCCCGTAGCCTCCGAGCAGTACTTC. Translating it yields CASSHPPVASEQYF. The rearrangement uses TRBV4-3 and TRBJ2-7; D ambiguous. V was trimmed by 3 bases and J by 6 bases, leaving 15 bases between them. Germline-derived CDR1 and CDR2 are LGHNA and YSLEER. CDR3 size: 14 residues.

The rearrangement links TRBV25-1 to TRBJ2-1; 7 bases are a match to TRBD1. The V gene's germline CDR1 is MGHDK and CDR2 SYGVNS. This CDR3 contains 11 residues. V was clipped by 5 bases and J by 10 bases; unmatched bases: 2. Here the CDR3 DNA reads TGTGCCAGCAGTCGACAGGGCGAGCAGTTCTTC. Its translation is CASSRQGEQFF.

This clone appeared once. The V call is TRBV10-3, the J call TRBJ1-4; D is unresolved. The V end lost 0 bases, the J end lost 7 bases, and 12 bases lay between the germline ends. CDR1 is ENHRY and CDR2 is SYGVKD in the germline V gene. There are 15 residues in the CDR3. This CDR3 is CAISESRGDGEKLFF. The DNA for the CDR3 is TGTGCCATCAGTGAGTCACGCGGGGATGGTGAAAAACTGTTTTTT.

The chain carries TRBV4-1 and TRBJ2-7; TRBD2 is a possible D gene (6 bases). Trimming pared 1 base from V and 5 bases from J, leaving 9 bases between. CDR1 is MGHRA, CDR2 YSYEKL, per germline. The CDR3 covers 13 residues. The CDR3 region is CASSQVWGDEQYF. CDR3 sequence (DNA): TGCGCCAGCAGCCAAGTATGGGGGGACGAGCAGTACTTC.

V is TRBV18 and J is TRBJ1-2; TRBD1 agrees at 10 bases. This CDR3 has 14 amino acids. Germline V lookup: CDR1 KGHSH, CDR2 LQKENI. The ends lost 1 base at V and 6 bases at J; junction bases unmatched: 2. This CDR3 is CASSPQGTGDGYTF. For the CDR3, the DNA is TGTGCCAGCTCACCACAGGGGACAGGGGATGGCTACACCTTC.

This chain connects TRBV7-7 to TRBJ2-5, with 10 positions matching TRBD2. There are 14 residues in the CDR3. The J segment lost 1 base and the V segment lost 4 bases, leaving 0 bases of the junction unmatched. From germline, CDR1 is SSHAT and CDR2 FNYEAQ (reference sequence). CDR3 DNA sequence: TGTGCCAGCAGCTGGACTAGCGGCCAAGAGACCCAGTACTTC. The encoded protein is CASSWTSGQETQYF.

The genes are TRBV4-2 and TRBJ2-1; TRBD2 is a possible D gene (5 bases). CDR3 length: 12 residues. V shed 6 bases and J shed 8 bases, with 11 bases lying between them. CDR1 is LGHNA, CDR2 YNFKEQ, per germline. The CDR3 loop is CASSPGVHEQFF. CDR3 DNA: TGTGCCAGCAGTCCCGGGGTCCATGAGCAGTTCTTC.

The chain joins TRBV7-3 to TRBJ2-3; D remains ambiguous. This CDR3 region has 17 residues. Trimming took 4 bases from V and 1 from J, leaving 18 bases between them. The germline gives CDR1 SGHTA, CDR2 FQGTGA. CDR3 bases: TGTGCCAGCAGCTCCCGTTTGAGCCCTATGGGCACAGATACGCAGTATTTT. This codes for CASSSRLSPMGTDTQYF.